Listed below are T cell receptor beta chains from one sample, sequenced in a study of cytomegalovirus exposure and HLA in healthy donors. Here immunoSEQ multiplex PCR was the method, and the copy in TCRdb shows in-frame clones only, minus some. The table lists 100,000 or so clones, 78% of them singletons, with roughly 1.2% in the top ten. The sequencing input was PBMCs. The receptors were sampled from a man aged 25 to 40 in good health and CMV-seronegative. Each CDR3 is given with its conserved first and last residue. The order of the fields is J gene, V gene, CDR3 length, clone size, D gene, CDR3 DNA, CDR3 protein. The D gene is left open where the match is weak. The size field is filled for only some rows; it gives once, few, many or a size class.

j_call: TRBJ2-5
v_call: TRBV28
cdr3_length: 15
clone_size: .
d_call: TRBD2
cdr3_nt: TGTGCCAGCAGAATAGCCGGGACTAGAGAAGAGACCCAGTACTTC
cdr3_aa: CASRIAGTREETQYF

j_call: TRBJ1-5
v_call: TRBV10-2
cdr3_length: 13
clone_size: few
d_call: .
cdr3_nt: TGCGCCAGCAGTAACCAGGGCAATCAGCCCCAGCATTTT
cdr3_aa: CASSNQGNQPQHF

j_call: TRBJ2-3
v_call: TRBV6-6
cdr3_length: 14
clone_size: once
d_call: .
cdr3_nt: TGTGCCAGCAGTTTACCAGGGGCCACAGATACGCAGTATTTT
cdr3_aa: CASSLPGATDTQYF

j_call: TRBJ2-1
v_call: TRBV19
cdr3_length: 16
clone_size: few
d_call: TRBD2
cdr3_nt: TGTGCCAGTAGTATACGGCGGGAGGGCCGGTACAATGAGCAGTTCTTC
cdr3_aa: CASSIRREGRYNEQFF

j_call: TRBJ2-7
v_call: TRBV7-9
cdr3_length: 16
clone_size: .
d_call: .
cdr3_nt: TGTGCCAGCAGCTTAGCACTCGCCGCTTTCTCCTACGAGCAGTACTTC
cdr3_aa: CASSLALAAFSYEQYF

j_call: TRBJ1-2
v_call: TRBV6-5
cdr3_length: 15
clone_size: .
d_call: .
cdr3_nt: TGTGCCAGCAGTACCTACAGCCAGACTAACTATGGCTACACCTTC
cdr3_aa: CASSTYSQTNYGYTF

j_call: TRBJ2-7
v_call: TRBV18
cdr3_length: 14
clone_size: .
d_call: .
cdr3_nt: TGTGCCAGCGGCTCTCGACAGGCAGGGTACGAGCAGTACTTC
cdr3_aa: CASGSRQAGYEQYF

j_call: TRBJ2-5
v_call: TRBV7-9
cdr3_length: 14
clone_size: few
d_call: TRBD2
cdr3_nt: TGTGCCAGCAGCCTGGGACTAACTGCGGAGACCCAGTACTTC
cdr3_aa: CASSLGLTAETQYF

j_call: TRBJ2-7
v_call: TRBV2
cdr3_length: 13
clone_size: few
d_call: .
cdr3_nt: TGTGCCAGAGGTAGACTTAGCTCCTACGAGCAGTACTTC
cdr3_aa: CARGRLSSYEQYF

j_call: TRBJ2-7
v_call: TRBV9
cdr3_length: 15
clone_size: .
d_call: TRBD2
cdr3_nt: TGTGCCAGCAGCCGAACTAGCGGGGGTGTCTACGAGCAGTACTTC
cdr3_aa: CASSRTSGGVYEQYF

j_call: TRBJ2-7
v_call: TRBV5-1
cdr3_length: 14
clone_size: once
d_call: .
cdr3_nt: TGCGCCAGCAGCTTGTCACCGGGAGTCATTGAGCAGTACTTC
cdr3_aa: CASSLSPGVIEQYF

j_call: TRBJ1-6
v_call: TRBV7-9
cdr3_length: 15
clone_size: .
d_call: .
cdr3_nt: TGTGCCAGCAGCCCCGGGGGGCCAGGTAATTCACCCCTCCACTTT
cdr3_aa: CASSPGGPGNSPLHF

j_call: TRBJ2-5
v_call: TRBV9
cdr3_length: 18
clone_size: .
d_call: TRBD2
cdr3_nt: TGTGCCAGCAGCCCCGATGTACTAGCGGGGGTTCCGCAAGAGACCCAGTACTTC
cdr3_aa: CASSPDVLAGVPQETQYF

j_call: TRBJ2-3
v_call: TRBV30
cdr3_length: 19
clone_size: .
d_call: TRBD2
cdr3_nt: TGTGCCTGGAGTGTTCTCCGGCAGGGAGGGCGGGCACACCTAAAGGGGCAGTATTTT
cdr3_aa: CAWSVLRQGGRAHLKGQYF

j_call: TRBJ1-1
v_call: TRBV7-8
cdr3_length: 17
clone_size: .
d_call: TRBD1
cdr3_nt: TGTGCCAGCAGCTTGGGACAGGGCGGCCCTAGGAGCACTGAAGCTTTCTTT
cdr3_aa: CASSLGQGGPRSTEAFF

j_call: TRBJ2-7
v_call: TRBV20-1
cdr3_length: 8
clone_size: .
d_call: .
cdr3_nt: TGCAGTGTATCCAACCGCGGGTTC
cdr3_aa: CSVSNRGF

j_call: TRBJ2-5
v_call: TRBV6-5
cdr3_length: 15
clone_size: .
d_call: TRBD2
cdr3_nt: TGTGCCAGCAGTTACCACTCGGGGGGCCAAGAGACCCAGTACTTC
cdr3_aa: CASSYHSGGQETQYF

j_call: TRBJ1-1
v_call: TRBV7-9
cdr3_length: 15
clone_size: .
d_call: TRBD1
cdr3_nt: TGTGCCAGCAGCTCGACGGGACAGTTGAACACTGAAGCTTTCTTT
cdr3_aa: CASSSTGQLNTEAFF

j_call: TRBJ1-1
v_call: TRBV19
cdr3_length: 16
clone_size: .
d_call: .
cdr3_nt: TGTGCCAGTAGTATACTTCGGTCAGGGCCGAACACTGAAGCTTTCTTT
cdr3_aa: CASSILRSGPNTEAFF

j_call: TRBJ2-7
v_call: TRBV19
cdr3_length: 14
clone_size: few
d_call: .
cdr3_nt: TGTGCCAGTAGTAAAGACAGAACCTCCTACGAGCAGTACTTC
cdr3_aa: CASSKDRTSYEQYF

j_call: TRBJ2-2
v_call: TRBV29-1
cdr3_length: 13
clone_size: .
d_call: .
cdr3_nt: TGCAGCGTTGATTGGCAGATCACCGGGGAGCTGTTTTTT
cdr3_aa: CSVDWQITGELFF

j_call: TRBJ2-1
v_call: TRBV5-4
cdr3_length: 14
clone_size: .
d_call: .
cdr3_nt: TGTGCCAGCAGCTTGGGGCAGGGCTACAATGAGCAGTTCTTC
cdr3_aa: CASSLGQGYNEQFF

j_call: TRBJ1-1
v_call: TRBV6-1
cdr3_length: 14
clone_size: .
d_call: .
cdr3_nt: TGTGCCAGCAGTTCCCTAGTATTGAACACTGAAGCTTTCTTT
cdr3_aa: CASSSLVLNTEAFF

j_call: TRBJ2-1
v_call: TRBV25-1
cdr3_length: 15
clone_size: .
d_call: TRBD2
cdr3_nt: TGTGCCAGCAGTGAGAGACTAGCGGGAGTTAATGAGCAGTTCTTC
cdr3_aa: CASSERLAGVNEQFF

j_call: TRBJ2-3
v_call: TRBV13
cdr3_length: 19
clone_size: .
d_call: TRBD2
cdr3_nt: TGTGCCAGCAGCTTAGCCCGGACTAGCGGAGACTTTAGCACAGATACGCAGTATTTT
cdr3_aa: CASSLARTSGDFSTDTQYF

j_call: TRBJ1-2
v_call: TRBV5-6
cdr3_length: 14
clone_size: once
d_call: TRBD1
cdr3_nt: TGTGCCAGCAGCATCCTGGACAGGAACTATGGCTACACCTTC
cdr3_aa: CASSILDRNYGYTF

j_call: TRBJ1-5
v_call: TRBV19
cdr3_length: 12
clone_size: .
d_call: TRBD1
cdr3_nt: TGTGCCAGTAGGGGGACAGATCAGCCCCAGCATTTT
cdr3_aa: CASRGTDQPQHF

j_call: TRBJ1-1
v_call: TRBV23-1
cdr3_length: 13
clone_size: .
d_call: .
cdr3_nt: TGCGCCAGCAGTCAATCGTTGCGTTCTGAAGCTTTCTTT
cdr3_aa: CASSQSLRSEAFF

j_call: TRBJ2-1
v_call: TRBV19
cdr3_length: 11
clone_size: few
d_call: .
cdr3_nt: TGTGCCAGTAGGGGGGAACAGGGTCCGTTCTTC
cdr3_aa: CASRGEQGPFF

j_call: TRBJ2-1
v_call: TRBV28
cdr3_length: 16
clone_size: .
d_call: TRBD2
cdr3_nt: TGTGCCAGCAGTTTATTGTCGGGAGGCTCCTACAATGAGCAGTTCTTC
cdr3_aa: CASSLLSGGSYNEQFF

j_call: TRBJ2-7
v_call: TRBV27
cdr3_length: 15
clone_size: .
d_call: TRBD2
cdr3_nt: TGTGCCAGCAGCCCAGGGACTAGCGGGAGTTACGAGCAGTACTTC
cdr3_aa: CASSPGTSGSYEQYF

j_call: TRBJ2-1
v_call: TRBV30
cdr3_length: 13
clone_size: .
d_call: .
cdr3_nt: TGTGCCTGGAGCCGTGGGGGGGCGATTGAGCAGTTCTTC
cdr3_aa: CAWSRGGAIEQFF

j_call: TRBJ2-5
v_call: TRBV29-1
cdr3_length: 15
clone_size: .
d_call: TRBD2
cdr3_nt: TGCAGCGTTGAAGTGGGGACTAGTATTTCTGAGACCCAGTACTTC
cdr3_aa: CSVEVGTSISETQYF

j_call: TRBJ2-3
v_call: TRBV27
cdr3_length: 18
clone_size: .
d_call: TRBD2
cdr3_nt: TGTGCCAGCAGAAAAACTAAGCCGACTAGCGGGGCGGGAGATACGCAGTATTTT
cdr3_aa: CASRKTKPTSGAGDTQYF

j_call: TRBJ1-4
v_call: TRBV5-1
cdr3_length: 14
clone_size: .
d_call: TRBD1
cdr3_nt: TGCGCCAGCAGCTTGTCAGGGGGCGATGAAAAACTGTTTTTT
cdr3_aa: CASSLSGGDEKLFF

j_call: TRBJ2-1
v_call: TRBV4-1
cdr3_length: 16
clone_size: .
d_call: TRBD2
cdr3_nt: TGCGCCAGCACCTCCCTAGGTAGCGGGGGACTCAATGAGCAGTTCTTC
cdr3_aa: CASTSLGSGGLNEQFF

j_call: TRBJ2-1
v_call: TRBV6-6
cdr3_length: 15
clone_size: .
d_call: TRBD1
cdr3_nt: TGTGCCAGCAGTTACGAGACAGGGACCTACAATGAGCAGTTCTTC
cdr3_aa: CASSYETGTYNEQFF

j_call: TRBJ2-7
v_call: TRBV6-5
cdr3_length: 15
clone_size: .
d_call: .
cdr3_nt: TGTGCCAGCAGTGCAGGGTTTACCTCCTCCTACGAGCAGTACTTC
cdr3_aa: CASSAGFTSSYEQYF

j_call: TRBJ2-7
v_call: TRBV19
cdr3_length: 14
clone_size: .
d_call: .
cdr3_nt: TGTGCCAGTAGCCTGCGGACAACTTCGGCCGAGCAGTACTTC
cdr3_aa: CASSLRTTSAEQYF

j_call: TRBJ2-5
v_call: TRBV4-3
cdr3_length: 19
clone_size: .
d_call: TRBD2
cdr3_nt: TGCGCCAGCAGCCAAGACGTACTAGCGGGAGGGCCTCGGCAAGAGACCCAGTACTTC
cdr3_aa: CASSQDVLAGGPRQETQYF

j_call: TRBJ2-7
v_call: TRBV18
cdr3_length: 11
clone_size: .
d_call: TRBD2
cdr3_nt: TGTGCCAGCTCACCAGGGGAGGGTTGGTACTTC
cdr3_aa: CASSPGEGWYF

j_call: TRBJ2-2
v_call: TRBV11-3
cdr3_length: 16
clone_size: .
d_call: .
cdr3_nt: TGTGCCAGCAGCTTAGCCCAGGGGTCGAACACCGGGGAGCTGTTTTTT
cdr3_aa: CASSLAQGSNTGELFF

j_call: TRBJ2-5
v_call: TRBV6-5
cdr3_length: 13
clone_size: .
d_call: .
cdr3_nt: TGTGCCAGCAATGATGCGGCCGTAGAGACCCAGTACTTC
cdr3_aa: CASNDAAVETQYF

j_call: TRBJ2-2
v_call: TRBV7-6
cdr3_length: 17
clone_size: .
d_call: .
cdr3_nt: TGTGCCAGCACGCCAATGGCGGGATCAAGGGTGGCCGGGGAGCTGTTTTTT
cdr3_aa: CASTPMAGSRVAGELFF

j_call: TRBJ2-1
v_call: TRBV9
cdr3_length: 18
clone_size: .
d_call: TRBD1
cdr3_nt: TGTGCCAGCAGCGTAGCTCGAGGGGGACAGGGTAACTACAATGAGCAGTTCTTC
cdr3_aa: CASSVARGGQGNYNEQFF

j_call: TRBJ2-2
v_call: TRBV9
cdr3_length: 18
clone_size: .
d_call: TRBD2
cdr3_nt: TGTGCCAGCAGCCCCCGCGTAGCGGGAGGGATGAACACCGGGGAGCTGTTTTTT
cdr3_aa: CASSPRVAGGMNTGELFF

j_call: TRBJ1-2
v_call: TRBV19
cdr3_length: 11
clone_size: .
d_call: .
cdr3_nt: TGTGCCAGTAGGACTTCCTATGGCTACACCTTC
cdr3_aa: CASRTSYGYTF

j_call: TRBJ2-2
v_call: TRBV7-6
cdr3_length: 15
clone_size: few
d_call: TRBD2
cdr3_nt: TGTGCCAGCAATACTTCCCCCGGGGGGTCCGGGGAGCTGTTTTTT
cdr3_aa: CASNTSPGGSGELFF

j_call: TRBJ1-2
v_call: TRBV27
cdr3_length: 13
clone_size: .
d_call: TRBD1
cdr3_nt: TGTGCCAGCAGTTCCCCTGACAGGGTTGGCTACACCTTC
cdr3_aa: CASSSPDRVGYTF

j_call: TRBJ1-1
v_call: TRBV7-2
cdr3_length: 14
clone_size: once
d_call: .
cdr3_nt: TGTGCCAGCAGCTCGGGTTTAATGAACACTGAAGCTTTCTTT
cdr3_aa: CASSSGLMNTEAFF

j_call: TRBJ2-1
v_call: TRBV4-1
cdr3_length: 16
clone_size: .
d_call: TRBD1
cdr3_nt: TGCGCCAGCAGCATCCGGGACAGGGGTACCTACAATGAGCAGTTCTTC
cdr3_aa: CASSIRDRGTYNEQFF

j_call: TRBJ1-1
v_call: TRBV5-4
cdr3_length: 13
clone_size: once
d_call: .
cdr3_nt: TGTGCCAGCAGCCCCAAGGGGTGCACTGAAGCTTTCTTT
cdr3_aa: CASSPKGCTEAFF

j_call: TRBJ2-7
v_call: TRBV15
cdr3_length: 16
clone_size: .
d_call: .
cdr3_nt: TGTGCCACCAGCAGAGTTGCCAGGTGGGAGACCTACGAGCAGTACTTC
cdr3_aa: CATSRVARWETYEQYF